The present T cell receptor (beta chain) was sequenced within a study of cytomegalovirus exposure and HLA in healthy donors. In the case of this clone: Its specificity is not known.

General observations from the study: In a later analysis, several top co-occurrence clusters appeared linked to parvovirus B19, influenza, CMV and Epstein-Barr virus. Among TCR beta chains of equal frequency, HLA-associated ones were more clonally expanded in a later analysis. Most subjects' HLA-A and HLA-B alleles were reportedly predicted from TCR beta sequences. The listing of 150 to 200 TCR beta chains classed them as cytomegalovirus-associated.

V dropped 1 base and J dropped 6 bases, with 10 bases sitting between them. Germline values: CDR1 KGHSH, CDR2 LQKENI. The CDR3 contains 13 residues. The PCR was carried out with 60 Vbeta primers and 13 Jbeta primers. Sequencing was performed with immunoSEQ multiplex PCR; in TCRdb, only in-frame clones are kept and a portion is missing. The sample consists of some 130,000 clones, approximately 80% of them appearing once. The source is a man aged 18 to 30 in good health and CMV-seronegative. The chain links TRBV18 to TRBJ2-7; possible D gene TRBD2, 5 bases. Material for sequencing was PBMCs. CDR3 amino acids: CASSPRAGIEQYV. The CDR3, as DNA: TGTGCCAGCTCACCACGGGCCGGGATCGAGCAGTACGTC.